The 10 T cell receptor beta chains listed next were all sequenced from one sample in a study of CD8+CD57+ T cells in acquired aplastic anemia (dated by TCRdb to the late 2010s). Patients chosen for sequencing had shown expansion of CD8+CD57+ cells by flow cytometry. The reads were generated on an Illumina HiSeq 2000. Genomic DNA served as template for TCR beta VDJ combination and CDR3 sequence profiling. TCRdb reprocessing: public reads trimmed at Q25 with fastp, clones called with MiXCR, in-frame beta chains kept. Identical CDR3 protein sequences are pooled into one entry, listed with their most common genes and DNA. This sample gives roughly 250,000 distinct CDR3 sequences in total; approximately 80% of them show up just once. The top ten constitute over 35% of the sample. The sequenced material came from sorted CD4+, CD8+, or CD8+CD57+ T cells (not recorded which) from PBMCs. The source of these receptors is a human donor with aplastic anemia.

The J gene is TRBJ1-2, the V gene TRBV7-9; 7 nucleotides align to TRBD1. V lost 2 bases, J lost 13 bases, and 16 bases stayed unmatched. There are 15 residues in the CDR3. From germline, CDR1 is SEHNR and CDR2 FQNEAQ (reference sequence). The CDR3 reads CASSLNLTGNTESTF. The CDR3 DNA sequence: TGTGCCAGCAGCTTAAATCTGACAGGGAACACTGAATCCACCTTC.

Details on this clonotype: A read error may account for a junction end that differs from germline. This chain connects TRBV9 to TRBJ1-1, with TRBD1 matching over 7 bases. The CDR3 extends over 12 amino acids. The germline V gene encodes CDR1 SGDLS and CDR2 YYNGEE. CDR3 DNA: TGTGCCAGCAGCCTAGAGACAGGGTCTGGAAACTTT. Amino acid sequence: CASSLETGSGNF.

This clonotype was seen at least ten times. The gene calls are TRBV28 and TRBJ2-2, with 7 bases aligning to TRBD1. The CDR3 has 15 residues. The V gene's germline CDR1 is MDHEN and CDR2 SYDVKM. The V and J ends lost 4 bases and 5 bases, in that order; junction bases with no gene match: 7. The CDR3 spells CASSSDRASTGELFF. For the CDR3, the DNA is TGTGCCAGCAGTTCCGACAGGGCATCGACCGGGGAGCTGTTTTTT.

The genes are TRBV2 and TRBJ1-5; weak D call: TRBD1 (5 bases). This CDR3 is 16 amino acids long. The V gene's germline CDR1 is SNHLY and CDR2 FYNNEI. The V end lost 3 bases, the J end lost 0 bases, and 12 bases lay between the germline ends. The DNA for the CDR3 is TGTGCCAGCAGTGACGAGAGGGGATATAGCAATCAGCCCCAGCATTTT. It codes for CASSDERGYSNQPQHF.

In regard to this clonotype: This could be a read error, since a much larger clone is one nucleotide away. The chain's CDR3 is CASSLERSGGSDELTF. The CDR3 region has the DNA TGTGCCAGCAGCTTAGAAAGAAGCGGGGGGAGCGATGAGCTGACTTTC. V usage is TRBV7-9 and J usage is TRBJ2-6, with 9 bases aligning to TRBD2. In germline, CDR1 is SEHNR, CDR2 FQNEAQ (reference sequence). CDR3 length: 16 residues. The ends lost 1 base at V and 16 bases at J; junction bases unmatched: 14.

This clonotype came up a few times. A much bigger clone sits one base away, suggesting this may be a read error. The chain employs TRBV10-3 and TRBJ1-2; D is perhaps TRBD1 (5 bases). Germline values: CDR1 ENHRY, CDR2 SYGVKD. This CDR3 spans 12 amino acids. V lost 8 bases to trimming and J lost 7 bases, with 14 bases between them. The CDR3 reads CAIGDRGGGYTF. Written as DNA, the CDR3 is TGTGCCATCGGCGATAGGGGTGGTGGCTACACCTTC.

The rearrangement uses TRBV7-8 and TRBJ1-5; D gene uncertain. Germline V lookup: CDR1 SGHVS, CDR2 FQNEAQ. The CDR3 has 15 amino acids. The V end lost 1 base, the J end lost 13 bases, and 20 bases lay between the germline ends. CDR3: CASSLDPWPDQQQHF. CDR3 sequence (DNA): TGTGCCAGCAGCTTAGACCCTTGGCCCGATCAGCAGCAGCATTTT.

A remark on this clonotype: Its ends do not fully match the called genes, so a read error is possible. The CDR3 spells CASSADSAANTEPFF. The CDR3 DNA is TGTGCCAGCAGCGCCGACAGCGCCGCGAATACTGAACCTTTCTTT. The chain couples TRBV9 to TRBJ1-1, with a possible D match to TRBD1 (5 bases). Germline V gene data show CDR1 as SGDLS and CDR2 as YYNGEE. The CDR3 has 15 amino acids.

The CDR3 loop is CASSQDPGAYTF. The CDR3 DNA is TGCGCCAGCAGCCAAGATCCAGGGGCCTACACCTTC. V is TRBV4-3 and J is TRBJ1-2; a weak D match, TRBD1 (6 bases). CDR1 and CDR2 from the germline V gene are LGHNA and YSLEER. Trimming took off 0 bases at V and 10 bases at J, with 9 bases between the two ends. The CDR3 consists of 12 residues.

The V and J genes are TRBV24-1 and TRBJ2-1; unclear D gene. This CDR3 has 14 residues. Germline V gene data show CDR1 as KGHDR and CDR2 as SFDVKD. V was clipped by 6 bases and J by 12 bases, with 20 bases between them. CDR3 residues: CATSTNKSRDGQFF. CDR3 nucleotides: TGTGCCACCAGTACCAACAAGAGTAGGGATGGGCAGTTCTTC.